Listed below are T cell receptor beta chains from one sample, sequenced in a study of T-cell reconstitution after alpha-beta-depleted transplantation in children. TCRdb reprocessed the PCR reads with MiXCR, giving one entry per CDR3 protein. The data contain 70,000 to 95,000 distinct CDR3 sequences, around 15% of them singletons. Here the sequenced sample was PBMCs, mostly from graft donor cells, taken 180 days after TCRalphabeta/CD19-depleted stem cell transplant. The origin of the receptors is a male patient under 10 years old who had a stem cell transplant for acute lymphoblastic leukemia, so the T cells may come from the graft donor. Both conserved end residues are part of each CDR3. The order of the fields is D gene, clone size, V gene, J gene, CDR3 protein, CDR3 DNA. The D gene is left open where the match is weak. For some rows the clone size is stated as once, few or many, or as a class when expanded; others skip it.

TRBD1	many	TRBV10-3	TRBJ2-2	CAISAGTGANRAGELFF	TGTGCCATCAGTGCGGGGACAGGGGCCAATAGAGCCGGGGAGCTGTTTTTT
-	many	TRBV7-2	TRBJ2-2	CASSDDRKNTGELFF	TGTGCCAGCAGCGACGACCGGAAGAACACCGGGGAGCTGTTTTTT
TRBD2	-	TRBV27	TRBJ2-1	CASRTIAGASNEQFF	TGTGCCAGCAGGACCATAGCGGGGGCTAGCAATGAGCAGTTCTTC
-	few	TRBV7-8	TRBJ1-5	CASSFRGEQPQHF	TGTGCCAGCAGCTTTCGAGGGGAACAGCCCCAGCATTTT
TRBD1	-	TRBV20-1	TRBJ1-2	CSATTGGNYGYTF	TGCAGTGCTACTACAGGGGGTAACTATGGCTACACCTTC
-	-	TRBV5-1	TRBJ2-5	CASSFTGGKQETQYF	TGCGCCAGCAGCTTCACCGGGGGAAAGCAAGAGACCCAGTACTTC
-	many	TRBV28	TRBJ1-5	CASSNHLVQPQHF	TGTGCCAGCAGTAATCACCTCGTTCAGCCCCAGCATTTT
-	few	TRBV3-1	TRBJ1-4	CASSQAGTGNEKLFF	TGTGCCAGCAGCCAGGCCGGGACGGGGAATGAAAAACTGTTTTTT
-	-	TRBV5-4	TRBJ1-1	CASSSDTGLAIEMNTEAFF	TGTGCCAGCAGCTCCGATACGGGACTTGCGATCGAAATGAACACTGAAGCTTTCTTT
-	few	TRBV11-2	TRBJ2-5	CASSLDLGPGDRETQYF	TGTGCCAGCAGCTTAGATTTAGGGCCAGGGGATAGGGAGACCCAGTACTTC
-	-	TRBV6-5	TRBJ2-2	CASSYWDEISTGELFF	TGTGCCAGCAGCTATTGGGACGAGATTAGTACCGGGGAGCTGTTTTTT
-	few	TRBV15	TRBJ2-7	CATSRLTVRGPEQYF	TGTGCCACCAGCAGACTGACAGTACGAGGTCCCGAGCAGTACTTC
TRBD1	few	TRBV12-3/TRBV12-4	TRBJ1-2	CASSLYRGYGYTF	TGTGCCAGCAGTTTATACAGGGGTTATGGCTACACCTTC
-	-	TRBV9	TRBJ1-6	CASSVDHIPSSYNSPLHF	TGTGCCAGCAGCGTAGACCACATCCCGAGCTCCTATAATTCACCCCTCCACTTT
TRBD1	-	TRBV7-2	TRBJ2-5	CASSLGTVRETQYF	TGTGCCAGCAGCCTCGGGACAGTTAGGGAGACCCAGTACTTC
TRBD1	few	TRBV15	TRBJ2-1	CATTRDRGYNEQFF	TGTGCCACCACCCGGGACAGGGGATACAATGAGCAGTTCTTC
-	-	TRBV12-3/TRBV12-4	TRBJ2-1	CASSPRPGGNEQFF	TGTGCCAGCAGTCCGCGACCTGGAGGGAATGAGCAGTTCTTC
-	few	TRBV6-2/TRBV6-3	TRBJ2-2	CASKSPNAVNTGELFF	TGTGCCAGCAAATCCCCAAACGCAGTCAACACCGGGGAGCTGTTTTTT
-	few	TRBV2	TRBJ2-7	CASNVGSAYEQYF	TGTGCCAGCAACGTGGGCAGTGCCTACGAGCAGTACTTC
TRBD1	many	TRBV20-1	TRBJ1-1	CSASRGPGNTEAFF	TGCAGTGCTAGCAGGGGGCCGGGGAACACTGAAGCTTTCTTT
-	few	TRBV30	TRBJ1-3	CAWSGAGNTIYF	TGTGCCTGGAGTGGTGCTGGAAACACCATATATTTT
-	few	TRBV6-5	TRBJ2-1	CASSYSRSSYNEQFF	TGTGCCAGCAGTTATAGTCGCAGCTCCTACAATGAGCAGTTCTTC
TRBD2	-	TRBV29-1	TRBJ2-3	CSVGRLAWSRDTQYF	TGCAGCGTTGGACGACTAGCCTGGTCCAGGGATACGCAGTATTTT
TRBD2	-	TRBV12-5	TRBJ2-2	CASGGLTHTGELFF	TGTGCTTCGGGGGGGTTGACCCACACCGGGGAGCTGTTTTTT
TRBD1	few	TRBV12-3/TRBV12-4	TRBJ2-1	CASTPYGTANNEQFF	TGTGCCAGCACCCCTTATGGGACAGCTAACAATGAGCAGTTCTTC
-	few	TRBV5-8	TRBJ1-2	CASSFPGQDFYGYTF	TGTGCCAGCAGCTTCCCAGGGCAGGATTTCTATGGCTACACCTTC
-	few	TRBV10-3	TRBJ1-5	CAISASRPGNNQPQHF	TGTGCCATCAGTGCTTCCCGGCCAGGCAACAATCAGCCCCAGCATTTT
-	-	TRBV18	TRBJ1-2	CASSPPWAVGNYGYTF	TGTGCCAGCTCACCACCTTGGGCCGTTGGGAACTATGGCTACACCTTC
TRBD2	-	TRBV27	TRBJ2-3	CASSLGTKRTQYF	TGTGCCAGCAGTTTAGGGACTAAGAGAACGCAGTATTTT
-	-	TRBV4-1	TRBJ1-5	CASSPRADNQPQHF	TGCGCCAGCAGCCCGCGGGCGGACAATCAGCCCCAGCATTTT
TRBD1	few	TRBV5-1	TRBJ2-5	CASSFPRGQGARETQYF	TGCGCCAGCAGCTTCCCCCGGGGACAGGGGGCAAGGGAGACCCAGTACTTC
TRBD1	few	TRBV28	TRBJ1-4	CASSSRDRGGEKLFF	TGTGCCAGCAGTTCCAGGGACAGGGGAGGCGAAAAACTGTTTTTT
TRBD1	few	TRBV18	TRBJ1-5	CASSPGQAPLPQHF	TGTGCCAGCTCACCCGGACAGGCGCCCCTACCCCAGCATTTT
-	-	TRBV20-1	TRBJ1-4	CSARMPTTNEKLFF	TGCAGTGCTAGAATGCCTACAACTAATGAAAAACTGTTTTTT
TRBD2	few	TRBV27	TRBJ2-1	CASSGTSGGYNEQFF	TGTGCCAGCAGCGGGACTAGCGGGGGGTACAATGAGCAGTTCTTC
-	many	TRBV7-9	TRBJ1-4	CASSPKGPEKLFF	TGTGCCAGCAGCCCGAAAGGACCGGAAAAACTGTTTTTT
TRBD1	-	TRBV10-2	TRBJ1-1	CASSDLRTGANTEAFF	TGCGCCAGCAGTGACTTGAGGACAGGGGCCAACACTGAAGCTTTCTTT
TRBD1	-	TRBV10-2	TRBJ2-7	CASSVTGENEQYF	TGCGCCAGCAGCGTGACAGGGGAAAACGAGCAGTACTTC
-	-	TRBV29-1	TRBJ1-1	CSVEGGRYTEAFF	TGCAGCGTTGAAGGGGGCAGGTATACTGAAGCTTTCTTT
-	-	TRBV11-2	TRBJ1-3	CASSLDGVSTLGNTIYF	TGTGCCAGCAGCTTAGATGGGGTATCTACTCTCGGAAACACCATATATTTT
-	many	TRBV6-1	TRBJ2-7	CASVDVGPKQYF	TGTGCCAGCGTAGACGTCGGTCCCAAGCAGTACTTC
-	few	TRBV7-2	TRBJ2-1	CASSSRAANEQFF	TGTGCCAGCAGCTCCAGGGCAGCGAATGAGCAGTTCTTC
-	many	TRBV20-1	TRBJ2-3	CSTEDNNTQYF	TGCAGCACCGAGGATAACAATACGCAGTATTTT
TRBD1	few	TRBV10-3	TRBJ2-7	CAISAGQGAYEQYF	TGTGCCATCAGTGCGGGACAGGGGGCCTACGAGCAGTACTTC
TRBD2	-	TRBV20-1	TRBJ2-1	CSATPGLAGGSYNEQFF	TGCAGTGCTACCCCGGGACTAGCGGGGGGATCCTACAATGAGCAGTTCTTC
-	few	TRBV20-1	TRBJ2-5	CSRARQETQYF	TGCAGCCGAGCAAGACAAGAGACCCAGTACTTC
TRBD1	-	TRBV4-2	TRBJ2-3	CASSQTFGQGVGTDTQYF	TGTGCCAGCAGCCAAACTTTTGGACAGGGCGTCGGCACAGATACGCAGTATTTT
-	few	TRBV18	TRBJ1-1	CASSPGYLRAEAFF	TGTGCCAGCTCACCCGGGTACTTGAGGGCTGAAGCTTTCTTT
TRBD1	few	TRBV5-1	TRBJ2-7	CASSPTGVHEQYF	TGCGCCAGCAGCCCTACAGGGGTCCACGAGCAGTACTTC
-	-	TRBV18	TRBJ1-1	CASSPVKAVWTAINTEAFF	TGTGCCAGCTCACCGGTTAAGGCTGTCTGGACCGCGATAAACACTGAAGCTTTCTTT
-	many	TRBV7-8	TRBJ1-1	CASSTQGDTEAFF	TGTGCCAGCAGCACTCAGGGAGATACTGAAGCTTTCTTT
-	-	TRBV7-2	TRBJ1-1	CASSLPPGPRKNTEAFF	TGTGCCAGCAGCTTACCTCCGGGGCCGCGGAAAAACACTGAAGCTTTCTTT
-	-	TRBV6-2/TRBV6-3	TRBJ1-5	CASTLSAQPNQPQHF	TGTGCCAGCACCTTGTCGGCACAGCCCAATCAGCCCCAGCATTTT